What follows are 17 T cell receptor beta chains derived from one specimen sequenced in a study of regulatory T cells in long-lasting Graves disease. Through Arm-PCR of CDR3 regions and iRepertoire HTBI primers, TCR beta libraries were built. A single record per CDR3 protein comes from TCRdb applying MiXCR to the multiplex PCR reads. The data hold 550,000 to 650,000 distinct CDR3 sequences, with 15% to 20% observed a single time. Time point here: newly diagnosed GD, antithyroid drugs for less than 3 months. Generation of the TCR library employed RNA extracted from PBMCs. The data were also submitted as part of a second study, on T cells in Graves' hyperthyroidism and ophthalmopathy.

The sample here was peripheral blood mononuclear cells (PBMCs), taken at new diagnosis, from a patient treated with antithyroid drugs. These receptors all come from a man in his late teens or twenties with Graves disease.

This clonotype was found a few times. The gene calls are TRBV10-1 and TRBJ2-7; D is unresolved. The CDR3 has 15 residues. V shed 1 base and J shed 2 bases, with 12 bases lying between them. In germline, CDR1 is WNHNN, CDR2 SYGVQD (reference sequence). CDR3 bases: TGCGCCAGCAGTGAGTATTGGGTTCGGCCCTACGAGCAGTACTTC. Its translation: CASSEYWVRPYEQYF.

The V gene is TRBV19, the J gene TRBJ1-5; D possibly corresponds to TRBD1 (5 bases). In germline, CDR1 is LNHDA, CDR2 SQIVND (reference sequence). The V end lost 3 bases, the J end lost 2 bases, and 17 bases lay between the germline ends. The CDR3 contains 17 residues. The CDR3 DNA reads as TGTGCCAGTAGTATTGACGTTTCGCTGACAGGCAATCAGCCCCAGCATTTT. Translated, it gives CASSIDVSLTGNQPQHF. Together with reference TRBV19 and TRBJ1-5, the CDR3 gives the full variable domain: DGGITQSPKYLFRKEGQNVTLSCEQNLNHDAMYWYRQDPGQGLRLIYYSQIVNDFQKGDIAEGYSVSREKKESFPLTVTSAQKNPTAFYLCASSIDVSLTGNQPQHFGDGTRLSIL.

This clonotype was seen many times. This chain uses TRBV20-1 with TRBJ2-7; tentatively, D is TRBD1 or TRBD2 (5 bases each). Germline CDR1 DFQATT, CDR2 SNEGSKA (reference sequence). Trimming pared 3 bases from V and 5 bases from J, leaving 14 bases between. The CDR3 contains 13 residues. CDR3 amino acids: CSARGRVADEQYF. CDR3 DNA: TGCAGTGCTAGGGGGCGGGTGGCGGACGAGCAGTACTTC.

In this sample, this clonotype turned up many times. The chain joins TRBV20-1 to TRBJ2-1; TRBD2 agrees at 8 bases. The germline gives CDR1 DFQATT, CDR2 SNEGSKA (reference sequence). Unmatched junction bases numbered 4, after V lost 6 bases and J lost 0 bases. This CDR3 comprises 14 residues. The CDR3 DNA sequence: TGCAGTGCCGTTAGCGGGGCCTCCTACAATGAGCAGTTCTTC. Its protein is CSAVSGASYNEQFF.

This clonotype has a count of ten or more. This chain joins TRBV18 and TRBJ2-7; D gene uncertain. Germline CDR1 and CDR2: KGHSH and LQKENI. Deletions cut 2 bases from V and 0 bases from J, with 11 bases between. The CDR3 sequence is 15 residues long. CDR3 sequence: CASSPSDGSSYEQYF. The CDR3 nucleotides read TGTGCCAGCTCACCATCCGATGGAAGCTCCTACGAGCAGTACTTC.

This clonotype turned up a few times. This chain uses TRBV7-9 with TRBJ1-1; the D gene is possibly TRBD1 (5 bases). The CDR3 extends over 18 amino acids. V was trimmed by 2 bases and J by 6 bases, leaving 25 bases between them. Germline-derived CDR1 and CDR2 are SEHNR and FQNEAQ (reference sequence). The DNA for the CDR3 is TGTGCCAGCAGCTTACCCCCCGGGCGGGACGCGAACGGCGCTGAAGCTTTCTTT. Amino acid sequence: CASSLPPGRDANGAEAFF.

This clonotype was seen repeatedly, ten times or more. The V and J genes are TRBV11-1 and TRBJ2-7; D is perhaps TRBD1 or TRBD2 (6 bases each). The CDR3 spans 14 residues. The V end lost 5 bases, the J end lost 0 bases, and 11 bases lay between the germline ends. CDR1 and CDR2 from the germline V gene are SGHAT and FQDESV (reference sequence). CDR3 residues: CASSKGGPSYEQYF. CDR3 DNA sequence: TGTGCCAGCAGCAAGGGGGGTCCCTCCTACGAGCAGTACTTC.

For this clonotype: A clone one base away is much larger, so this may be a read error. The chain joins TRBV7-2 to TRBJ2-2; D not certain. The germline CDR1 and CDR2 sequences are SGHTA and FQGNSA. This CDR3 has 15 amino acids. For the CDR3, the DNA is TGTGCCAGCGGCTTATATACTCATCCCGGCGGGGAGCTGTTTTTT. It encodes CASGLYTHPGGELFF.

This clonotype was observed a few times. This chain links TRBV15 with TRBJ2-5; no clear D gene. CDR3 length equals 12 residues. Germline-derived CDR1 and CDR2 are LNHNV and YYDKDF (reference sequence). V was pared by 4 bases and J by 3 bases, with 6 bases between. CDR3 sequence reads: CATSKNKETQYF. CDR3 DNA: TGTGCCACCAGCAAAAATAAAGAGACCCAGTACTTC.

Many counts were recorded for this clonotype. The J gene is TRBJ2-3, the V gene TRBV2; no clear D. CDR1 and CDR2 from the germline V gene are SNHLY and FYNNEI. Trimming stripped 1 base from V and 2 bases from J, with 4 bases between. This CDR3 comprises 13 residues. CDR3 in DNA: TGTGCCAGCAGTGAAGAGGCCACAGATACGCAGTATTTT. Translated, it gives CASSEEATDTQYF.

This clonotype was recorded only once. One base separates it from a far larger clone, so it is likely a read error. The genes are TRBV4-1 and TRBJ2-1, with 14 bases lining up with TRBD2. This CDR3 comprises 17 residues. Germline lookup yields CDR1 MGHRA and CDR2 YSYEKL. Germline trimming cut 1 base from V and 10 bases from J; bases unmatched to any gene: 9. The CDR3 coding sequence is TGCGCCAGCAGCCAAGTAGGGACTAGCGGGAGTCCCTACGAGCAGTTCTTC. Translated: CASSQVGTSGSPYEQFF.

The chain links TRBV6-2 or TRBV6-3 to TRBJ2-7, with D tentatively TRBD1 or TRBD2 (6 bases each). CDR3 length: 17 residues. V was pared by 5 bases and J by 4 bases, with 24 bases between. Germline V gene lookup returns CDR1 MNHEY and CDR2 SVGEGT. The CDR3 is CASSANFVGGAGYEQYF. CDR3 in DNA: TGTGCCAGCAGTGCAAATTTCGTGGGGGGCGCTGGGTACGAGCAGTACTTC.

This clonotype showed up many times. CDR3 nucleotide sequence: TGTGCCAGCAGAAAAGCCGGGACAGGGTTCTCCTACGAGCAGTACTTC. Translated: CASRKAGTGFSYEQYF. This sequence joins TRBV27 and TRBJ2-7, with TRBD1 matching over 9 bases. Per germline, CDR1 MNHEY and CDR2 SMNVEV (reference sequence). Trimming took 6 bases from V and 0 from J; bases not matched to a gene: 9. This CDR3 contains 16 residues.

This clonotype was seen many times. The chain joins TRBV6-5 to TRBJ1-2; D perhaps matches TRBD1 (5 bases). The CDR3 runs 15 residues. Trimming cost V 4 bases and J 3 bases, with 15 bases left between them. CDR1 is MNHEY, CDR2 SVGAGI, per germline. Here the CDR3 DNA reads TGTGCCAGCAGTTCCGCAGGGTTCGAGTACTATGGCTACACCTTC. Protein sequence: CASSSAGFEYYGYTF.

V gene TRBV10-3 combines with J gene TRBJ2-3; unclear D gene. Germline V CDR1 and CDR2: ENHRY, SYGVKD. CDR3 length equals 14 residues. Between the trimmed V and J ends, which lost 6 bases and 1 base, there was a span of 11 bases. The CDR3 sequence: CAISPGVRTDTQYF. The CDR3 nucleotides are TGTGCCATCAGCCCAGGCGTCCGCACAGATACGCAGTATTTT.

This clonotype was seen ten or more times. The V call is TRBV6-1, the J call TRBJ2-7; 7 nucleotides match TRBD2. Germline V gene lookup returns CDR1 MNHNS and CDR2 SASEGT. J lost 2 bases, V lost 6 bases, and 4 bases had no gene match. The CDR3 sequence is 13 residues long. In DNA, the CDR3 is TGTGCCAGCAGAACTAGCGACGCCTACGAGCAGTACTTC. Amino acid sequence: CASRTSDAYEQYF.

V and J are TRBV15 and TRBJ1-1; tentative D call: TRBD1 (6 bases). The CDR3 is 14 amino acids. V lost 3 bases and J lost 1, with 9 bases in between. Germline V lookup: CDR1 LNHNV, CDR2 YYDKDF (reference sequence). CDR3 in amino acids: CATSRGQANTEAFF. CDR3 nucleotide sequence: TGTGCCACCAGCAGGGGACAAGCGAACACTGAAGCTTTCTTT.